These 10 T cell receptor beta chains were all obtained from the same sample, sequenced in a study of T cell responses to AZD1222 COVID-19 vaccine. Method: immunoSEQ multiplex PCR; TCRdb's copy keeps in-frame clones and lacks some. The sample includes about 77,000 clones, 92% of them seen just once. The specimen was peripheral blood, collected 28 days after the second AZD1222 dose. These receptors were obtained from an adult who received the AZD1222 COVID-19 vaccine.

The J gene is TRBJ2-7, the V gene TRBV12-3 or TRBV12-4; 7 bases fit TRBD2. V was clipped by 4 bases and J by 7 bases; unmatched bases: 4. This CDR3 contains 12 residues. The CDR3 spells CASSSGGGEQYF. In DNA, the CDR3 is TGTGCCAGCAGTTCGGGAGGAGGTGAGCAGTACTTC.

The chain combines TRBV25-1 with TRBJ1-5; D might be TRBD1 (5 bases). Germline V gene data show CDR1 as MGHDK and CDR2 as SYGVNS. The CDR3 has 15 residues. V was pared by 4 bases and J by 2 bases, with 12 bases between. This chain's CDR3 is CASSGSGGGNQPQHF. CDR3 DNA: TGTGCCAGCAGTGGATCGGGGGGGGGCAATCAGCCCCAGCATTTT.

This CDR3 is CASSPRTSATTGELFF. CDR3 nucleotide sequence: TGTGCCAGCAGCCCTCGGACTAGCGCGACGACCGGGGAGCTGTTTTTT. The chain uses TRBV7-2 and TRBJ2-2; 9 bases map to TRBD2. The J segment lost 5 bases and the V segment lost 5 bases, leaving 9 bases of the junction unmatched. This CDR3 comprises 16 residues. Germline loops: CDR1 SGHTA, CDR2 FQGNSA.

The V gene is TRBV5-1, the J gene TRBJ2-4; 7 bases are shared with TRBD1. Germline-derived CDR1 and CDR2 are SGHRS and YFSETQ. The V and J ends lost 3 bases and 8 bases, in that order; junction bases with no gene match: 8. This CDR3 has 14 amino acids. CDR3: CASSYTTGADIQYF. As DNA, the CDR3 is TGCGCCAGCAGCTACACTACAGGGGCAGACATTCAGTACTTC.

In this sample, this clone turned up once. This chain joins TRBV2 and TRBJ2-2; D gene unclear. The CDR3 extends over 16 amino acids. Per germline, CDR1 SNHLY and CDR2 FYNNEI. V lost 3 bases and J lost 7, with 18 bases in between. The CDR3 DNA sequence: TGTGCCAGCAGTGAGGCCCCCGTAGGGTCTGGCGGGGAGCTGTTTTTT. Its protein is CASSEAPVGSGGELFF.

This chain connects TRBV9 to TRBJ2-1; 11 nucleotides agree with TRBD2. The germline V gene encodes CDR1 SGDLS and CDR2 YYNGEE. The V and J ends lost 0 bases and 7 bases, in that order; junction bases with no gene match: 12. This CDR3 comprises 18 residues. This CDR3 is CASSVGDFSGRAANEQFF. The CDR3 DNA sequence: TGTGCCAGCAGCGTAGGGGACTTTAGCGGGAGGGCGGCAAATGAGCAGTTCTTC.

The V call is TRBV30, the J call TRBJ2-2; a weak D match, TRBD1 (6 bases). Germline loops: CDR1 GTSNPN, CDR2 SVGIG (reference sequence). Trimming removed 8 bases at V and 2 bases at J, with 12 bases between. The CDR3 length is 13 residues. The DNA of the CDR3 is TGTGCCGGCACGACAGGAAACACCGGGGAGCTGTTTTTT. It yields the protein CAGTTGNTGELFF.

The rearrangement links TRBV3-1 (or the pseudogene TRBV3-2) to TRBJ2-7, with D possibly TRBD1 on 6 matching bases. The CDR3 runs 14 residues. Trimming stripped 1 base from V and 5 bases from J, with 12 bases between. Germline-derived CDR1 and CDR2 are LGHDT and YNNKEL (reference sequence). The CDR3 nucleotides are TGTGCCAGCAGCCAAGTAACAGGGATCGACGAGCAGTACTTC. Translated: CASSQVTGIDEQYF.

The chain is built from TRBV2 and TRBJ1-1, with D uncertain. The CDR3 length is 16 residues. Germline CDR1 and CDR2: SNHLY and FYNNEI. Trimming left V 4 bases short and J 5 bases short, with 20 bases between. The CDR3 bases are TGTGCCAGCAGTGCCAGGATGGTAGGGCATAGAACTGAAGCTTTCTTT. It yields the protein CASSARMVGHRTEAFF.

The CDR3, as DNA: TGTGCCTGGAGTGTATTGGGGACAGGGGACACTGAAGCTTTCTTT. The encoded protein is CAWSVLGTGDTEAFF. J is TRBJ1-1 and V is TRBV30; 10 bases align to TRBD1. Germline CDR1 and CDR2: GTSNPN and SVGIG (reference sequence). J lost 3 bases, V lost 0 bases, and 4 bases had no gene match. The CDR3 is 15 amino acids.